Presented here are 6 T cell receptor beta chains from one specimen sequenced in a study of CD8 T cells in Susac syndrome (dated by TCRdb to between 2018 and 2021). Library construction relied on the immunoSEQ multiplex PCR assay. RNA was extracted using the RNeasy kit, and roughly 0.5 to 1 ug of the RNA was reverse transcribed with random hexamers. The public sequencing data were trimmed at Q25 with fastp and processed into clonotypes with MiXCR by TCRdb, which kept only in-frame beta chains. Rows with a matching CDR3 protein are joined into one entry that keeps the most common DNA and genes. The sample table contains 350,000 to 550,000 distinct CDR3 sequences; only one count was recorded for around 85% of them. Of the sample, about 0.1% falls within the top ten clones. Sequencing was done on a sample of CD8+ T cells from PBMCs. The receptors shown here come from a human donor with multiple sclerosis.

The gene calls are TRBV20-1 and TRBJ2-1; D is possibly TRBD2 (6 bases). Germline values: CDR1 DFQATT, CDR2 SNEGSKA (reference sequence). This CDR3 is 18 amino acids long. Trimming stripped 0 bases from V and 2 bases from J, with 20 bases between. CDR3 loop: CSARDIGLSLNTYNEQFF. Here the CDR3 DNA reads TGCAGTGCTAGAGATATAGGACTATCCTTAAACACCTACAATGAGCAGTTCTTC.

The chain couples TRBV28 to TRBJ1-5, with D maybe TRBD1 (5 bases). Trimming took 6 bases from V and 7 from J, leaving 13 bases between them. The CDR3 is 13 amino acids. The germline gives CDR1 MDHEN, CDR2 SYDVKM. The CDR3, as DNA: TGTGCCAGCAGCAGGGAGTCGGGCCAGCCCCAGCATTTT. It translates to CASSRESGQPQHF.

The chain links TRBV11-2 to TRBJ2-3; D unresolved. V dropped 4 bases and J dropped 0 bases, with 11 bases sitting between them. The length of the CDR3 is 15 residues. Germline V gene sequence: CDR1 SGHAT, CDR2 FQNNGV. CDR3 in amino acids: CASSSGVRSTDTQYF. The CDR3 DNA follows: TGTGCCAGCAGCTCTGGAGTTCGGAGCACAGATACGCAGTATTTT.

The rearrangement uses TRBV27 and TRBJ1-2; D unclear. The CDR3 runs to 17 residues. Trimming took 3 bases from V and 4 from J, leaving 21 bases between them. From germline, CDR1 is MNHEY and CDR2 SMNVEV (reference sequence). The CDR3 nucleotides are TGTGCCAGCAGTTTGGGGTCATTAGCGACGGGAATCTATGGCTACACCTTC. It is translated as CASSLGSLATGIYGYTF.

The chain joins TRBV7-2 to TRBJ1-1; 8 nucleotides line up with TRBD1. With V trimmed by 5 bases and J by 7 bases, 6 bases remained unmatched. The CDR3 runs to 13 residues. Germline loops: CDR1 SGHTA, CDR2 FQGNSA. DNA for the CDR3: TGTGCCAGCAGCGAGGACAGGGACAATGAAGCTTTCTTT. Amino acids: CASSEDRDNEAFF.

The chain combines TRBV4-1 with TRBJ1-2, with D possibly matching TRBD1 (5 bases). This CDR3 region has 18 residues. CDR1 is MGHRA, CDR2 YSYEKL, per germline. With 0 bases removed from V and 4 bases from J, the gap between germline ends came to 21 bases. CDR3 residues: CASSQDGGGVSPGYGYTF. The CDR3 bases are TGCGCCAGCAGCCAAGATGGGGGTGGGGTGAGTCCTGGCTATGGCTACACCTTC.